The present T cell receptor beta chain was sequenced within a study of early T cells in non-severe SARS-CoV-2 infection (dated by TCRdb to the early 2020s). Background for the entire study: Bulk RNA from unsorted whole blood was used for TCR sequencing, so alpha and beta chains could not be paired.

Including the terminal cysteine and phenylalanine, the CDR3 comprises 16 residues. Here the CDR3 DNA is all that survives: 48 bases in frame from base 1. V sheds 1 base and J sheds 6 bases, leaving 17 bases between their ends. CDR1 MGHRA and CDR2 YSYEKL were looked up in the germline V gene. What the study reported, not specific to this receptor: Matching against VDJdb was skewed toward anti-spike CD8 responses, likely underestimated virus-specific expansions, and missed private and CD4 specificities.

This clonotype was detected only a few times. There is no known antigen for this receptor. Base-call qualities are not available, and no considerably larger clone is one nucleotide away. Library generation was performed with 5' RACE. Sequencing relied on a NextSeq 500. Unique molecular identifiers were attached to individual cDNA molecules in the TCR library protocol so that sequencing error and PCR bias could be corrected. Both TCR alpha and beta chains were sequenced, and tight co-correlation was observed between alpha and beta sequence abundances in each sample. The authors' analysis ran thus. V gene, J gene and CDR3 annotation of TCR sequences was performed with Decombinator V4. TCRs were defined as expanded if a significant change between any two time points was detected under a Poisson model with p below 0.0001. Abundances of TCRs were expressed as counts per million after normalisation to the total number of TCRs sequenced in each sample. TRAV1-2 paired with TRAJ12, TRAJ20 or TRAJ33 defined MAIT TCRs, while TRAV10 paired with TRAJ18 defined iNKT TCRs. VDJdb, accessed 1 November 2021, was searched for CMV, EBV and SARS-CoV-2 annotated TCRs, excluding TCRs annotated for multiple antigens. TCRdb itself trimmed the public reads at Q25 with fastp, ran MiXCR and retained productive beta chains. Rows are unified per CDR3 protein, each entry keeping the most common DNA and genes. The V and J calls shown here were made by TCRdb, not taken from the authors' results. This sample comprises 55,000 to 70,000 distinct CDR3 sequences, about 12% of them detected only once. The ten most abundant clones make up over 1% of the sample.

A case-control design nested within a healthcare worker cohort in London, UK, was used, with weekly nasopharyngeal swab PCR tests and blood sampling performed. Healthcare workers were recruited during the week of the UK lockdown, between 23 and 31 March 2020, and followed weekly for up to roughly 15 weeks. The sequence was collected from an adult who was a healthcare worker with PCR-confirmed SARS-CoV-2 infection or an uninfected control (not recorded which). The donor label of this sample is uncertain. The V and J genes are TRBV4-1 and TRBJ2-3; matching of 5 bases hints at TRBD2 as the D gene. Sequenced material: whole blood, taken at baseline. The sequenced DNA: TGCGCCAGCAGCCAAGCCGCTCGGACTTTAGCCGATACGCAGTATTTT. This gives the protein CASSQAARTLADTQYF.